Each of the 24 T cell receptor beta chains below was sequenced from the same sample in a study of blood T cells in healthy people across ages. A J-beta primer mix and a sample-barcoded 5' primer were used in a second PCR of about 6 to 12 cycles. TCRdb reprocessed the 5' RACE reads with MiXCR, giving one entry per CDR3 protein. In the table there are hundreds of thousands of distinct CDR3 sequences, around 43% of which are singletons. The sample comprised blood. The receptors here all came from a man in his 60s in good health.

V and J are TRBV7-2 and TRBJ2-5; TRBD2 matches 7 bases. Near its end, the DNA agrees better with TRBJ2-7, so the J call may be wrong. Germline values: CDR1 SGHTA, CDR2 FQGNSA. This CDR3 is built from 12 residues. Here the CDR3 DNA reads TGTGCCACCGGGCAGACGGGGGGCGAGCAGTACTTC. This gives the protein CATGQTGGEQYF.

The chain employs TRBV6-1 and TRBJ1-3, with 8 bases fitting TRBD1. J gave up 2 bases and V 0 bases, and 3 bases lay outside the gene matches. The germline gives CDR1 MNHNS, CDR2 SASEGT. This CDR3 is built from 16 residues. CDR3 bases: TGTGCCAGCAGTGAAGCCACAGGGGGGCCTGGAAACACCATATATTTT. Translation gives CASSEATGGPGNTIYF.

Written as DNA, the CDR3 is TGTGCCACCAGCAGTTCCCCGGGACACCCTGGAGATACGCAGTATTTT. This sequence encodes CATSSSPGHPGDTQYF. The V gene is TRBV15, the J gene TRBJ2-3; tentative D call: TRBD1 (6 bases). This CDR3 is built from 16 residues. V lost 3 bases to trimming and J lost 5 bases, with 18 bases between them. Germline CDR1 reads LNHNV; CDR2 reads YYDKDF (reference sequence).

As regards this clonotype: One end of the junction fails to match germline, which may point to a read error. This chain connects TRBV7-7 to TRBJ2-5; 7 bases match TRBD2. The V gene's germline CDR1 is SSHAT and CDR2 FNYEAQ (reference sequence). The CDR3 is made up of 15 amino acids. CDR3 residues: CASSLATSVGETQYF. CDR3 bases: TGTGCTAGCAGCTTAGCCACTAGCGTCGGGGAGACCCAGTACTTC.

The chain combines TRBV29-1 with TRBJ2-1; 10 positions match TRBD2. Germline loops: CDR1 SQVTM, CDR2 ANQGSEA. The CDR3 is 12 amino acids. CDR3 residues: CSHRLAGGEQFF. CDR3 coding DNA: TGCAGTCATCGTTTAGCGGGGGGCGAGCAGTTCTTC.

The chain recombines TRBV24-1 with TRBJ2-3; D is unresolved. CDR1 and CDR2 (germline): KGHDR, SFDVKD. This CDR3 comprises 16 residues. V was shortened by 4 bases and J by 4 bases, with 17 bases between the two germline ends. The CDR3 reads CATSEFARVSPDTQYF. CDR3 DNA sequence: TGTGCCACCAGTGAATTCGCGAGAGTTTCACCAGATACGCAGTATTTT.

The table lists this clonotype with a few counts. J is TRBJ1-2 and V is TRBV7-2; 9 bases agree with TRBD1. Looked up from germline, CDR1 is SGHTA and CDR2 is FQGNSA. The CDR3 is 15 amino acids. V lost 4 bases and J lost 6; bases outside the gene matches: 9. In nucleotides, the CDR3 is TGTGCCAGCAGCTCCCATCGGACAGGGGATAATGGCTACACCTTC. The encoded protein is CASSSHRTGDNGYTF.

The rearrangement links TRBV13 to TRBJ1-2; no clear D. Germline V gene data show CDR1 as PRHDT and CDR2 as FYEKMQ (reference sequence). The germline V and J ends were trimmed by 5 bases and 4 bases, with 14 bases remaining between them. The CDR3 sequence is 14 residues long. CDR3 DNA: TGTGCCAGCAGCGGAGGAGGCGGATTCTATGGCTACACCTTC. This sequence encodes CASSGGGGFYGYTF. Filled out from reference TRBV13 and TRBJ1-2, the complete variable domain reads AAGVIQSPRHLIKEKRETATLKCYPIPRHDTVYWYQQGPGQDPQFLISFYEKMQSDKGSIPDRFSAQQFSDYHSELNMSSLELGDSALYFCASSGGGGFYGYTFGSGTRLTVV.

In its sample, this clonotype was seen a few times. The genes are TRBV7-2 and TRBJ2-7; D remains ambiguous. This CDR3 comprises 15 residues. The V and J ends lost 0 bases and 2 bases respectively, with 11 bases between them. Per germline, CDR1 SGHTA and CDR2 FQGNSA. The CDR3 sequence: CASSLAVGGTYEQYF. The CDR3 region has the DNA TGTGCCAGCAGCTTAGCGGTAGGCGGTACCTACGAGCAGTACTTC. Together with reference TRBV7-2 and TRBJ2-7, the CDR3 gives the full variable domain: GAGVSQSPSNKVTEKGKDVELRCDPISGHTALYWYRQSLGQGLEFLIYFQGNSAPDKSGLPSDRFSAERTGGSVSTLTIQRTQQEDSAVYLCASSLAVGGTYEQYFGPGTRLTVT.

The chain recombines TRBV10-3 with TRBJ1-2; unclear D gene. CDR1 ENHRY and CDR2 SYGVKD come from the germline V gene. V lost 6 bases to trimming and J lost 0 bases, with 11 bases between them. The CDR3 sequence is 14 residues long. CDR3 sequence reads: CAISPVAANYGYTF. CDR3 coding DNA: TGTGCCATCAGCCCCGTTGCGGCTAACTATGGCTACACCTTC.

This sequence joins TRBV20-1 and TRBJ1-2; TRBD1 is a possible D gene (5 bases). Germline lookup yields CDR1 DFQATT and CDR2 SNEGSKA (reference sequence). Trimming shortened V by 6 bases and J by 0 bases, and 14 bases separated the two germline ends. The CDR3 contains 14 residues. The CDR3, as DNA: TGCAGTGCAGCCAGACAGTCAGCTAACTATGGCTACACCTTC. Protein product: CSAARQSANYGYTF.

This clonotype showed up just a few times. The V call is TRBV20-1, the J call TRBJ2-5; 10 nucleotides match TRBD1. This CDR3 comprises 15 residues. The V gene end was trimmed by 1 base and the J gene end by 7 bases; junction bases not matched to a gene: 9. Germline CDR1 is DFQATT and CDR2 is SNEGSKA (reference sequence). The CDR3 region has the DNA TGCAGTGCTAGAGTGGGACAGGGGCTCCGAGGGACCCAGTACTTC. Translated, it gives CSARVGQGLRGTQYF.

V usage is TRBV2 and J usage is TRBJ2-7, with D possibly TRBD2 on 5 matching bases. V was pared by 2 bases and J by 3 bases, with 14 bases between. This CDR3 has 15 amino acids. Germline V gene sequence: CDR1 SNHLY, CDR2 FYNNEI. CDR3 in amino acids: CASSEKSSSVYEQYF. In DNA, the CDR3 is TGTGCCAGCAGTGAAAAGTCTAGCTCGGTCTACGAGCAGTACTTC.

The chain is built from TRBV28 and TRBJ1-4; maybe TRBD1 (5 bases). Deletions cut 1 base from V and 5 bases from J, with 11 bases between. The germline V gene encodes CDR1 MDHEN and CDR2 SYDVKM. The CDR3 spans 15 residues. CDR3 in amino acids: CASSLFRDENEKLFF. DNA of the CDR3: TGTGCCAGCAGTTTATTCAGGGACGAGAATGAAAAACTGTTTTTT.

The V gene is TRBV28, the J gene TRBJ1-1; D might be TRBD1 (5 bases). With 8 bases removed from V and 4 bases from J, the gap between germline ends came to 17 bases. CDR3 length: 14 amino acids. The germline gives CDR1 MDHEN, CDR2 SYDVKM. CDR3 coding DNA: TGTGCCAGCTCTATCCAGGGTGGCGGCACTGAAGCTTTCTTT. Translating gives CASSIQGGGTEAFF.

The CDR3 bases are TGTGCCAGCAGCTGGGGCGGTGGGGACTACAATGAGCAGTTCTTC. Amino acids: CASSWGGGDYNEQFF. The rearrangement links TRBV5-5 to TRBJ2-1; D may be TRBD1 (5 bases). Trimming took 3 bases from V and 3 from J, leaving 13 bases between them. Germline CDR1 SGHKS, CDR2 YYEKEE (reference sequence). This CDR3 contains 15 residues.

V and J are TRBV7-9 and TRBJ2-7; 8 bases align to TRBD1. After removal of 2 bases from V and 2 bases from J, the junction contained 11 bases not matched to a gene. The CDR3 sequence is 17 residues long. The germline CDR1 and CDR2 sequences are SEHNR and FQNEAQ (reference sequence). The CDR3 sequence is CASSLFPPTGVTYEQYF. Here the CDR3 DNA reads TGTGCCAGCAGCTTATTTCCCCCGACAGGGGTGACCTACGAGCAGTACTTC.

V gene TRBV7-2 combines with J gene TRBJ1-1, with D unresolved. The CDR3 consists of 15 residues. Deletions cut 5 bases from V and 0 bases from J, with 13 bases between. CDR1 and CDR2 from the germline V gene are SGHTA and FQGNSA. As DNA, the CDR3 is TGTGCCAGCAGCCCTGGTCGGGAAGTGAACACTGAAGCTTTCTTT. Its translation is CASSPGREVNTEAFF.

This clonotype was detected only a few times. In nucleotides, the CDR3 is TGCGCCAGCAGCTTGAGGCTAGCGGGAAAGGAGACCCAGTACTTC. This encodes CASSLRLAGKETQYF. V usage is TRBV5-1 and J usage is TRBJ2-5; 9 positions match TRBD2. Germline V gives CDR1 SGHRS, CDR2 YFSETQ. The CDR3 spans 15 residues. Trimming removed 1 base from V and 5 bases from J; junction bases left unmatched: 6.

About this clonotype itself: A read error may be the cause here, since a much bigger clone is one base away. The chain is built from TRBV4-3 and TRBJ2-3; D unclear. Looked up from germline, CDR1 is LGHNA and CDR2 is YSLEER. CDR3 length equals 15 residues. In DNA, the CDR3 is TGCGCCAGCAGCCAAGGGCAGCCGAGCAGAGATACGCAGTATTTT. Protein product: CASSQGQPSRDTQYF.

This clonotype was observed many times. This chain uses TRBV12-3 or TRBV12-4 with TRBJ2-7; 9 bases are shared with TRBD2. This CDR3 contains 14 residues. V gave up 3 bases and J gave up 2 bases; unmatched junction bases: 2. In DNA form, the CDR3 reads TGTGCCAGCAGTTTGGGACTAGCTGCCTACGAGCAGTACTTC. Translated: CASSLGLAAYEQYF.

This rearrangement joins TRBV5-5 to TRBJ2-7; 7 bases are shared with TRBD1. This CDR3 is built from 13 residues. V lost 4 bases to trimming and J lost 2 bases; unmatched junction nucleotides: 3. In germline, CDR1 is SGHKS, CDR2 YYEKEE (reference sequence). CDR3 in DNA: TGTGCCAGCAGCCGAGGGGGCGCCTACGAGCAGTACTTC. Translating gives CASSRGGAYEQYF.

V gene TRBV5-1 combines with J gene TRBJ2-5, with D unresolved. Trimming stripped 0 bases from V and 11 bases from J, with 14 bases between. Per the germline V gene, CDR1 is SGHRS and CDR2 is YFSETQ. This CDR3 comprises 13 residues. CDR3 region: CASSLETRNEQYF. Here the CDR3 DNA reads TGCGCCAGCAGCTTGGAGACCAGGAATGAGCAGTACTTC. Full variable domain (remainder filled in from reference TRBV5-1 and TRBJ2-5): KAGVTQTPRYLIKTRGQQVTLSCSPISGHRSVSWYQQTPGQGLQFLFEYFSETQRNKGNFPGRFSGRQFSNSRSEMNVSTLELGDSALYLCASSLETRNEQYFGPGTRLLVL.

The rearrangement uses TRBV4-1 and TRBJ2-7; TRBD1 agrees at 8 bases. Looked up from germline, CDR1 is MGHRA and CDR2 is YSYEKL. The V and J ends lost 4 bases and 2 bases, in that order; junction bases with no gene match: 7. This CDR3 contains 15 residues. DNA of the CDR3: TGCGCCAGCAGCCCCCGACAGGGGTTGGCCTACGAGCAGTACTTC. It yields the protein CASSPRQGLAYEQYF.